This T cell receptor (beta chain) was profiled in a study of naive and memory T cell subsets. Study-wide results and limits: The RNA method is potentially sensitive to activation and differentiation changes. More TCRs at tuberculin sites were read as hypersensitivity T cell infiltration.

This clonotype was recorded many times. Its antigen is unidentified. Specified treatment: skin biopsy from PPD injection site in Mantoux-positive individual. An oligonucleotide containing a UMI was ligated to the 3' end of TCR cDNA. Skin biopsies came from PPD injection sites in Mantoux-positive individuals. Reverse transcription used DNase-treated unsorted total RNA, aiming for 1 to 1000 ng. The CDR3 has 14 residues. Germline values: CDR1 SGHTA, CDR2 FQGTGA. Deletions cut 0 bases from V and 2 bases from J, with 6 bases between. Ligated cDNA underwent four rounds of PCR with nested alpha and beta constant region primers and SP2. TCRdb reprocessed the UMI-ligation and nested PCR reads via MiXCR and lists one record per CDR3 protein. The sample lists 11,000 to 15,000 distinct CDR3 sequences; roughly 5% were seen once.

The sequence was obtained from an adult in good health. Sequencing was performed on skin, taken from a tuberculin skin test site. V and J are TRBV7-3 and TRBJ2-3; D is uncertain. This CDR3 reads CASSLTGNTDTQYF. In DNA, the CDR3 is TGTGCCAGCAGCTTAACGGGCAACACAGATACGCAGTATTTT. The variable domain in full, completed from reference TRBV7-3 and TRBJ2-3, reads GAGVSQTPSNKVTEKGKYVELRCDPISGHTALYWYRQSLGQGPEFLIYFQGTGAADDSGLPNDRFFAVRPEGSVSTLKIQRTERGDSAVYLCASSLTGNTDTQYFGPGTRLTVL.